A selection of T cell receptor beta chains follows, all from one sample in a study of T cells after yellow fever vaccination. Using its own MiXCR run on the 5' RACE reads, TCRdb lists one record per CDR3 protein. The sample has 400,000 to 650,000 distinct CDR3 sequences, about a fifth seen once. The sample consisted of PBMCs, taken roughly 20 days after the first yellow fever vaccination. Receptors originate from a man younger than 30 who received the YFV17D yellow fever vaccine. Each CDR3 is given with its conserved first and last residue. The D gene is left open where the match is weak. Part of the rows lack a size; the others show once, few, many or a class for expanded clones.

TRBJ2-4,many,TRBV7-8,TRBD2,CASSFVLAGGAKNIQYF,TGTGCCAGCAGCTTCGTACTAGCGGGGGGAGCCAAAAACATTCAGTACTTC
TRBJ1-5,NA,TRBV19,NA,CASSKRGYNQPQHF,TGTGCCAGTAGTAAAAGAGGGTACAATCAGCCCCAGCATTTT
TRBJ1-2,NA,TRBV7-6,TRBD1,CASSPETGIGYGYTF,TGTGCCAGCAGCCCCGAGACAGGGATAGGCTATGGCTACACCTTC
TRBJ2-1,few,TRBV4-1,TRBD1,CASSQATGVANEQFF,TGCGCCAGCAGCCAAGCAACAGGGGTGGCCAATGAGCAGTTCTTC
TRBJ1-5,few,TRBV2,TRBD1,CAIGTGVHQPQHF,TGTGCCATCGGGACAGGGGTCCATCAGCCCCAGCATTTT
TRBJ2-3,NA,TRBV20-1,NA,CSALPGSDTQYF,TGCAGTGCCCTGCCGGGGTCAGATACGCAGTATTTT
TRBJ2-2,NA,TRBV5-6,NA,CASSTLLWRNGELFF,TGTGCCAGCAGTACCCTACTTTGGAGAAACGGGGAGCTGTTTTTT
TRBJ1-6,few,TRBV7-3,NA,CASSQQGVGSPLHF,TGTGCCAGCAGCCAACAGGGAGTAGGCTCACCCCTCCACTTT
TRBJ2-1,NA,TRBV5-4,TRBD2,CASSYPGGSSYNEQFF,TGTGCCAGCAGCTATCCGGGGGGGAGCTCCTACAATGAGCAGTTCTTC
TRBJ1-1,NA,TRBV4-3,NA,CASSQYSQGRRGMNTEAFF,TGCGCCAGCAGCCAGTACTCTCAGGGTCGGAGGGGGATGAACACTGAAGCTTTCTTT
TRBJ1-6,NA,TRBV20-1,TRBD1,CSAPRTGGASPLHF,TGCAGTGCCCCCCGGACAGGTGGGGCTTCACCCCTCCACTTT
TRBJ1-6,NA,TRBV20-1,NA,CSAREPDNSPLHF,TGCAGTGCTAGAGAGCCTGATAATTCACCCCTCCACTTT
TRBJ1-5,few,TRBV7-2,NA,CASSLGQGLGQPQHF,TGTGCCAGCAGCTTAGGTCAGGGATTAGGTCAGCCCCAGCATTTT
TRBJ1-6,NA,TRBV7-9,TRBD1,CASSLEGAPNSPLHF,TGTGCCAGCAGCTTAGAGGGGGCCCCAAATTCACCCCTCCACTTT
TRBJ2-1,few,TRBV5-1,TRBD2,CASSSRGDHDEQFF,TGCGCCAGCAGCTCCCGGGGGGATCACGATGAGCAGTTCTTC
TRBJ1-1,few,TRBV5-5,NA,CAGSRDGPPNTEAFF,TGTGCCGGCTCACGGGACGGACCCCCGAACACTGAAGCTTTCTTT
TRBJ1-1,few,TRBV5-1,NA,CASSLYLGRGAEAFF,TGCGCCAGCAGCTTGTACCTTGGACGCGGCGCTGAAGCTTTCTTT
TRBJ2-3,NA,TRBV19,TRBD2,CASSIDRGGSTDTQYF,TGTGCCAGTAGTATAGATCGGGGGGGCAGCACAGATACGCAGTATTTT
TRBJ1-2,few,TRBV27,TRBD1,CASNSGGINGYTF,TGTGCCAGCAATTCAGGGGGGATAAATGGCTACACCTTC
TRBJ2-5,few,TRBV3-1,TRBD2,CASSPGLAGGLGVTQYF,TGTGCCAGCAGCCCCGGACTAGCGGGGGGATTGGGCGTGACCCAGTACTTC
TRBJ2-2,NA,TRBV4-2,TRBD2,CASSLDSGGAPGELFF,TGTGCCAGCAGCCTAGATAGCGGGGGGGCCCCCGGGGAGCTGTTTTTT
TRBJ2-3,NA,TRBV20-1,TRBD2,CSALAGGTSTDTQYF,TGCAGTGCTTTAGCGGGGGGTACTAGCACAGATACGCAGTATTTT
TRBJ2-7,NA,TRBV2,NA,CASKRLHRDRGSYEQYF,TGTGCCAGCAAAAGACTACACCGGGACCGCGGCTCCTACGAGCAGTACTTC
TRBJ2-2,NA,TRBV7-3,TRBD2,CASSLERGAELFF,TGTGCCAGCAGCTTAGAGCGGGGAGCGGAGCTGTTTTTT
TRBJ2-7,few,TRBV20-1,TRBD1,CSAPDYRGEFGYEQYF,TGCAGTGCTCCAGATTACAGGGGGGAATTTGGGTACGAGCAGTACTTC
TRBJ2-2,NA,TRBV11-1,NA,CASSQTPGTDLDTGELFF,TGTGCCAGCAGCCAAACGCCTGGGACGGACTTGGACACCGGGGAGCTGTTTTTT
TRBJ1-1,few,TRBV2,NA,CASSDQGNTEAFF,TGTGCCAGCAGTGATCAGGGAAACACTGAAGCTTTCTTT
TRBJ1-4,few,TRBV10-3,NA,CAIREGRLNEKLFF,TGTGCCATCAGGGAGGGACGTCTGAATGAAAAACTGTTTTTT
TRBJ2-1,NA,TRBV6-5,TRBD1,CASSYGTGNEQFF,TGTGCCAGCAGTTACGGGACAGGGAATGAGCAGTTCTTC
TRBJ1-1,many,TRBV7-2,NA,CASSLIRDTEAFF,TGTGCCAGCAGCTTAATCAGGGATACTGAAGCTTTCTTT
TRBJ1-5,NA,TRBV5-8,NA,CASSLALRGSTNQPQHF,TGTGCCAGCAGCTTGGCCCTCCGGGGATCTACCAATCAGCCCCAGCATTTT
TRBJ2-3,few,TRBV5-1,TRBD2,CASTGGEADTQYF,TGCGCCAGCACGGGGGGAGAAGCAGATACGCAGTATTTT
TRBJ2-2,NA,TRBV19,TRBD2,CASSTPGAGARSGELFF,TGTGCCAGTAGTACCCCCGGTGCGGGAGCCCGCTCCGGGGAGCTGTTTTTT
TRBJ2-3,few,TRBV20-1,TRBD2,CSGTTSSDTQYF,TGCAGTGGCACGACTAGCTCAGATACGCAGTATTTT
TRBJ2-2,NA,TRBV7-2,NA,CASSLWRQNTGELFF,TGTGCCAGCAGCTTATGGCGACAGAACACCGGGGAGCTGTTTTTT
TRBJ1-5,few,TRBV12-3/TRBV12-4,NA,CASTFGDRNQPQHF,TGTGCCAGCACTTTCGGAGACAGAAATCAGCCCCAGCATTTT
TRBJ2-6,NA,TRBV7-3,NA,CASSPVGVLGSGANVLTF,TGTGCCAGCAGCCCAGTTGGCGTCCTAGGCTCTGGGGCCAACGTCCTGACTTTC
TRBJ1-3,NA,TRBV6-5,NA,CASSYYQPPDSGNTIYF,TGTGCCAGCAGTTATTATCAGCCGCCTGACTCTGGAAACACCATATATTTT
TRBJ1-3,NA,TRBV6-5,NA,CASSYAGPIGNTIYF,TGTGCCAGCAGTTACGCAGGACCGATTGGAAACACCATATATTTT
TRBJ1-2,few,TRBV5-1,NA,CASSYGLDGYTF,TGCGCCAGCAGTTACGGGCTTGACGGCTACACCTTC
TRBJ2-1,NA,TRBV5-1,TRBD1,CASRFGTGSSYNEQFF,TGCGCCAGCAGGTTCGGGACAGGGAGCTCCTACAATGAGCAGTTCTTC
TRBJ2-5,NA,TRBV5-4,NA,CASRLLGAGETQYF,TGTGCCAGCAGATTATTGGGGGCGGGGGAGACCCAGTACTTC
TRBJ1-2,NA,TRBV6-1,TRBD1,CASFPGQGGYTF,TGTGCCAGCTTTCCGGGACAGGGAGGCTACACCTTC
TRBJ2-7,NA,TRBV7-8,TRBD1,CASSLQSRQGVNEQYF,TGTGCCAGCAGCTTACAGTCCAGGCAGGGGGTTAACGAGCAGTACTTC
TRBJ2-1,many,TRBV4-1,NA,CASSLWRGHEQFF,TGCGCCAGCAGCCTCTGGCGGGGTCATGAGCAGTTCTTC
TRBJ2-3,NA,TRBV5-8,NA,CASSLEAAFTDTQYF,TGTGCCAGCAGCTTGGAGGCGGCTTTCACAGATACGCAGTATTTT
TRBJ2-7,NA,TRBV3-1,NA,CASSQVGVNYEQYF,TGTGCCAGCAGCCAAGTGGGGGTGAACTACGAGCAGTACTTC
TRBJ2-7,NA,TRBV11-2,TRBD1,CASSLDRGRLDEQYF,TGTGCCAGCAGCTTAGACAGGGGGCGCTTGGACGAGCAGTACTTC
TRBJ2-3,NA,TRBV6-1,TRBD1,CASSPQGAGADTQYF,TGTGCCAGCAGCCCACAGGGGGCTGGGGCAGATACGCAGTATTTT
TRBJ1-1,NA,TRBV20-1,NA,CSARDPRRFLAFF,TGCAGTGCTAGAGACCCACGTAGGTTTTTAGCTTTCTTT
TRBJ1-4,NA,TRBV6-1,NA,CASSVGQATNEKLFF,TGTGCCAGCAGTGTTGGTCAGGCAACTAATGAAAAACTGTTTTTT
TRBJ2-7,few,TRBV12-3/TRBV12-4,NA,CASSFPWQGAWQYF,TGTGCCAGCAGTTTCCCCTGGCAGGGAGCGTGGCAGTACTTC